This TCR beta chain originates from a study of blood T cell repertoires in COVID-19. The CDR3 consists of 13 residues. V trimming: 3 bases; J trimming: 4 bases; junction bases outside the gene matches: 0. Some clones are missing from TCRdb's copy, which holds only in-frame ones; the method was immunoSEQ multiplex PCR. The sample yields 95,000 to 110,000 clones, under 95% seen once. The rearrangement links TRBV12-3 or TRBV12-4 to TRBJ1-2; 9 positions agree with TRBD1. The clonotype was recovered from a woman aged 25-40 years with acute or convalescent COVID-19. Sample: peripheral blood. The CDR3 region is CASSLGQGYGYTF. As DNA, the CDR3 is TGTGCCAGCAGTTTGGGACAGGGCTATGGCTACACCTTC.